The 23 T cell receptor beta chains reported below all come from one sample, sequenced in a study of T cells in Graves' hyperthyroidism and ophthalmopathy. Using RNA transcripts as the source, TCR beta CDR3 regions were amplified. HTBI primers were the set used in a first-round RT-PCR of the TCR CDR3. Using its own MiXCR run on the multiplex PCR reads, TCRdb lists one record per CDR3 protein. Counted here are 550,000 to 800,000 distinct CDR3 sequences, roughly 17% occurring once; the ten biggest clones make up roughly 16%. The material sequenced was blood. These receptor sequences come from a man in his forties or fifties with Graves' hyperthyroidism.

There are many counts of this clonotype. The chain joins TRBV10-3 to TRBJ1-3; D gene uncertain. This CDR3 comprises 14 residues. The germline V and J ends were trimmed by 2 bases and 4 bases, with 9 bases remaining between them. CDR1 ENHRY and CDR2 SYGVKD come from the germline V gene. The CDR3 loop is CAISEGKAGNTIYF. DNA of the CDR3: TGTGCCATCAGTGAGGGAAAGGCCGGAAACACCATATATTTT.

In its sample, this clonotype was seen many times. The rearrangement uses TRBV11-2 and TRBJ2-3; D may be TRBD1 (6 bases). This CDR3 has 15 amino acids. V lost 1 base and J lost 0, with 8 bases in between. The germline V gene encodes CDR1 SGHAT and CDR2 FQNNGV. The CDR3: CASSLGDTSTDTQYF. The CDR3 DNA reads TGTGCCAGCAGCTTAGGGGACACCAGCACAGATACGCAGTATTTT.

This clonotype was observed a few times. Germline and junction disagree at one end, which may indicate a read error. This chain connects TRBV7-7 to TRBJ2-1; maybe TRBD1 (5 bases). This CDR3 is 15 amino acids long. The V gene's germline CDR1 is SSHAT and CDR2 FNYEAQ (reference sequence). Here the CDR3 DNA reads TGTGCTAGCAGCTTAGATCAGGGTTCCTACAATGAGCAGTTCTTC. Amino acid sequence: CASSLDQGSYNEQFF.

This clonotype was found many times. The chain joins TRBV2 to TRBJ1-4, with TRBD1 matching over 12 bases. Germline V gives CDR1 SNHLY, CDR2 FYNNEI. V was clipped by 6 bases and J by 7 bases; unmatched bases: 6. The CDR3 runs to 15 residues. The CDR3 is CASRGQGAFGEKLFF. The DNA of the CDR3 is TGTGCCAGCAGGGGACAGGGGGCTTTTGGTGAAAAACTGTTTTTT.

The chain uses TRBV20-1 and TRBJ2-7; D may be TRBD1 or TRBD2 (5 bases each). V lost 8 bases and J lost 5, with 19 bases in between. From germline, CDR1 is DFQATT and CDR2 SNEGSKA (reference sequence). The CDR3 consists of 13 residues. CDR3 in amino acids: CSPGRQGDHEQYF. The DNA for the CDR3 is TGCAGTCCCGGCCGCCAGGGAGACCACGAGCAGTACTTC.

This chain links TRBV6-1 with TRBJ2-1; 10 nucleotides match TRBD2. Per germline, CDR1 MNHNS and CDR2 SASEGT. CDR3 size: 16 residues. The V gene end was trimmed by 3 bases and the J gene end by 5 bases; junction bases not matched to a gene: 7. The CDR3 DNA sequence: TGTGCCAGCAGTGAGGGAGGAGGACTAGCGGACAATGAGCAGTTCTTC. Encoded protein: CASSEGGGLADNEQFF.

Worth noting for this clonotype: This may stem from a read error, because a much larger clone lies one nucleotide away. The chain recombines TRBV10-3 with TRBJ2-7; TRBD1 is a possible D gene (6 bases). The CDR3 totals 15 residues. V gave up 2 bases and J gave up 2 bases, with 13 bases separating them. Germline loops: CDR1 ENHRY, CDR2 SYGVKD. The CDR3 DNA is TGTGCCATCAGTGAGGGTCTGGGGGCTACCTACGAGCAGTACTTC. Its translation: CAISEGLGATYEQYF.

The rearrangement links TRBV7-9 to TRBJ2-5; 9 nucleotides align to TRBD1. This CDR3 has 17 amino acids. Losses at the gene ends were 5 bases for V and 1 base for J; bases not matched to a gene: 11. Germline lookup yields CDR1 SEHNR and CDR2 FQNEAQ (reference sequence). The CDR3 DNA reads TGTGCCAGCAGCCCCCTGCTGCGGGACAGGGTCCAAGAGACCCAGTACTTC. Translating it yields CASSPLLRDRVQETQYF.

This chain uses TRBV20-1 with TRBJ1-1; 11 nucleotides match TRBD1. From germline, CDR1 is DFQATT and CDR2 SNEGSKA (reference sequence). With 5 bases clipped from V and 5 bases from J, the junction kept 13 bases outside the gene matches. The CDR3 runs 16 residues. The CDR3: CSAPPGQGVGNTEAFF. In nucleotides, the CDR3 is TGCAGTGCTCCTCCGGGACAGGGGGTGGGGAATACTGAAGCTTTCTTT.

This clonotype was observed many times. This chain uses TRBV12-3 or TRBV12-4 with TRBJ1-3, with no clear D. V lost 6 bases and J lost 0, with 12 bases in between. This CDR3 is 15 amino acids long. In nucleotides, the CDR3 is TGTGCCAGCAGCCCTGACCGACGCTCTGGAAACACCATATATTTT. This codes for CASSPDRRSGNTIYF.

This clonotype has just a few counts. The gene calls are TRBV28 and TRBJ2-7; the D gene is possibly TRBD2 (5 bases). V was cut by 3 bases and J by 2 bases, with 23 bases left in between. CDR1 is MDHEN, CDR2 SYDVKM, per germline. CDR3 length: 18 amino acids. CDR3 sequence reads: CASSFIRVKRASTYEQYF. The CDR3, as DNA: TGTGCCAGCAGTTTTATTCGGGTGAAGAGGGCTTCTACCTACGAGCAGTACTTC.

As regards this clonotype: Mismatch with germline at one junction end may stem from a read error. The chain's CDR3 is CASSPRTGNYGYAF. DNA of the CDR3: TGTGCCAGCAGCCCTCGGACAGGGAACTATGGCTACGCCTTC. This chain joins TRBV27 and TRBJ1-2; the match to TRBD1 covers 8 bases. Germline V lookup: CDR1 MNHEY, CDR2 SMNVEV (reference sequence). The CDR3 length is 14 residues.

The genes are TRBV28 and TRBJ2-1; D ambiguous. V gave up 6 bases and J gave up 5 bases, with 11 bases separating them. Germline V gene lookup returns CDR1 MDHEN and CDR2 SYDVKM. This CDR3 comprises 13 residues. The CDR3 DNA sequence: TGTGCCAGCAGGGAGCCCAGAAACAATGAGCAGTTCTTC. Translating gives CASREPRNNEQFF. The entire variable domain, with the rest obtained from reference TRBV28 and TRBJ2-1, is as follows: DVKVTQSSRYLVKRTGEKVFLECVQDMDHENMFWYRQDPGLGLRLIYFSYDVKMKEKGDIPEGYSVSREKKERFSLILESASTNQTSMYLCASREPRNNEQFFGPGTRLTVL.

The sample holds many counts of this clonotype. The V and J genes are TRBV3-1 and TRBJ1-6, with no clear D. V lost 4 bases to trimming and J lost 10 bases, with 8 bases between them. The germline gives CDR1 LGHDT, CDR2 YNNKEL (reference sequence). The CDR3 is 12 amino acids. The CDR3 DNA reads TGTGCCAGCAGCCTCGGGTGGTCACCCCTCCACTTT. Translated: CASSLGWSPLHF.

A remark on this clonotype: A single base separates this from a much larger clone, so it may be a read error. The J gene is TRBJ2-3, the V gene TRBV6-1; 10 positions agree with TRBD1. CDR1 and CDR2 from the germline V gene are MNHNS and SASEGT. The CDR3 extends over 17 amino acids. The V and J ends lost 7 bases and 1 base, in that order; junction bases with no gene match: 11. The CDR3 DNA reads TGTGCCAGCACGAGGACAGGGGGGAATTTCGGCACAGATACGCAGTATTTT. This translates into CASTRTGGNFGTDTQYF.

This clonotype appeared many times. The chain carries TRBV28 and TRBJ1-4; tentatively, D is TRBD1 (5 bases). From germline, CDR1 is MDHEN and CDR2 SYDVKM. The V end was cut by 10 bases, the J end by 4 bases, with 13 bases between. The CDR3 sequence is 13 residues long. CDR3 DNA: TGTGCCATCTTGGGACGGATTAATGAAAAACTGTTTTTT. Protein product: CAILGRINEKLFF.

At least ten counts were recorded for this clonotype. This chain links TRBV11-2 with TRBJ1-3, with unresolved D. CDR3 length: 16 residues. The ends were cut back, 1 base at V and 4 bases at J, with 14 bases in the middle. Germline CDR1 SGHAT, CDR2 FQNNGV. CDR3 loop: CASSLGNPRIGNTIYF. DNA for the CDR3: TGTGCCAGCAGCTTAGGGAATCCGAGGATCGGAAACACCATATATTTT.

As for this clonotype: The junction differs from germline at one of its ends, possibly a read error. V usage is TRBV20-1 and J usage is TRBJ2-5, with D hard to call. CDR1 and CDR2 from the germline V gene are DFQATT and SNEGSKA (reference sequence). This CDR3 has 11 amino acids. As DNA, the CDR3 is TGCGGTGCTAATGGGGAAGAGACCCAGTACTTC. Translated, it gives CGANGEETQYF.

This clonotype occurred once. This may be a read error: a much more frequent sequence differs by one nucleotide. This likely comes from a read error, as the CDR3 has no conserved phenylalanine or tryptophan at its end. The rearrangement uses TRBV10-3 and TRBJ2-3; TRBD1 might be the D (6 bases). V shed 3 bases and J shed 1 base, with 8 bases lying between them. The CDR3 extends over 14 amino acids. Germline CDR1 reads ENHRY; CDR2 reads SYGVKD. CDR3 coding DNA: TGTGCCATCAGTGAACAGGGCGGCACAGATACGCAGTATTCT. Protein: CAISEQGGTDTQYS.

This clonotype showed up many times. V gene TRBV29-1 combines with J gene TRBJ2-5; TRBD2 agrees at 7 bases. V gave up 7 bases and J gave up 1 base; unmatched junction bases: 9. CDR1 SQVTM and CDR2 ANQGSEA come from the germline V gene. This CDR3 contains 14 residues. The CDR3 is CSAIFPGGQETQYF. The CDR3 nucleotides read TGCAGCGCAATATTCCCGGGAGGCCAAGAGACCCAGTACTTC.

In its sample, this clonotype was seen a few times. V and J are TRBV5-5 and TRBJ1-3; a possible D gene is TRBD1 (5 bases). With 2 bases removed from V and 0 bases from J, the gap between germline ends came to 15 bases. The CDR3 loop spans 17 amino acids. Germline CDR1 SGHKS, CDR2 YYEKEE (reference sequence). This chain's CDR3 is CASSFSRDRISGNTIYF. The DNA for the CDR3 is TGTGCCAGCAGCTTCTCGCGGGACCGAATCTCTGGAAACACCATATATTTT.

At least ten counts were recorded for this clonotype. The chain carries TRBV9 and TRBJ1-2; 8 positions agree with TRBD1. The germline V gene has CDR1 SGDLS and CDR2 YYNGEE. V lost 3 bases and J lost 4; bases outside the gene matches: 2. CDR3 length: 13 residues. CDR3 region: CASSGQGSYGYTF. The CDR3 coding sequence is TGTGCCAGCAGCGGACAGGGGAGCTATGGCTACACCTTC.

The chain recombines TRBV9 with TRBJ2-5, with a possible D match to TRBD1 (6 bases). CDR1 and CDR2 from the germline V gene are SGDLS and YYNGEE. This CDR3 comprises 15 residues. V was cut by 3 bases and J by 1 base, with 13 bases left in between. CDR3 nucleotides: TGTGCCAGCAGCGCTTATACAGGGTCCCAAGAGACCCAGTACTTC. Its translation: CASSAYTGSQETQYF.